Listed here are 2 T cell receptor beta chains from one sample, sequenced in a study of regulatory T cells in long-lasting Graves disease. With iRepertoire HTBI primers and Arm-PCR of CDR3 regions, TCR beta libraries were built. Each CDR3 protein gets one entry after TCRdb re-called the multiplex PCR reads with MiXCR. The profile covers roughly 350,000 distinct CDR3 sequences, with 15% to 20% appearing a single time and 20% to 25% taken by the ten largest. Time point: newly diagnosed GD, antithyroid drugs for less than 3 months. Following extraction of RNA from PBMCs, that RNA was used to make the TCR library. This sample was shared with a second study, whose subject was T cells in Graves' hyperthyroidism and ophthalmopathy.

The input for sequencing was peripheral blood mononuclear cells (PBMCs), taken at new diagnosis, from a patient treated with antithyroid drugs. These receptor sequences come from a young woman with Graves disease.

This clonotype was seen at least ten times. The chain combines TRBV12-3 or TRBV12-4 with TRBJ1-1; 7 positions agree with TRBD1. The CDR3 has 14 residues. Trimming removed 3 bases from V and 5 bases from J; junction bases left unmatched: 6. The CDR3 loop is CASSFVDRVTEAFF. CDR3 sequence (DNA): TGTGCCAGCAGTTTCGTCGACAGGGTGACTGAAGCTTTCTTT.

On this clonotype itself: This likely reflects a read error, since a far larger clone is one base away. This chain links TRBV5-4 with TRBJ2-1; maybe TRBD2 (5 bases). This CDR3 is 15 amino acids long. The germline gives CDR1 SGHNT, CDR2 YYREEE (reference sequence). V was cut by 5 bases and J by 0 bases, with 12 bases left in between. The CDR3 DNA is TGTGCCAGCAGTTCCGGGATTACCTCCTACAATGAGCAGTTCTTC. This sequence encodes CASSSGITSYNEQFF.